This T cell receptor beta chain came from a study of shared clonotypes between healthy human individuals. Study-wide findings and caveats: Naive CD4 clonotype sharing across a few donors was approximately 5%.

Clones were read by immunoSEQ multiplex PCR, and TCRdb kept only the in-frame ones, dropping some. The table includes about 1 million clones, approximately 70% detected once. V dropped 5 bases and J dropped 9; count of bases not matched to a gene: 13. Germline V gene data show CDR1 as LNHDA and CDR2 as SQIVND (reference sequence). CDR3 length: 15 amino acids. Comments on this clone: As yet, its antigen is unknown.

The TCR sequence derives from a young man in good health. Sequencing input: memory CD4+ T cells sorted from blood. As for subset: CD45RA-negative fraction. This chain links TRBV19 with TRBJ2-7, with TRBD2 matching 10 bases. CDR3 in DNA: TGTGCCAGTAGTGGATCGACTAGCGGGCCTACGAGGCAGTACTTC. Protein sequence: CASSGSTSGPTRQYF. Full variable domain (outside the CDR3, taken from reference TRBV19 and TRBJ2-7): DGGITQSPKYLFRKEGQNVTLSCEQNLNHDAMYWYRQDPGQGLRLIYYSQIVNDFQKGDIAEGYSVSREKKESFPLTVTSAQKNPTAFYLCASSGSTSGPTRQYFGPGTRLTVT.